Listed below are T cell receptor beta chains from one sample, sequenced in a study of identical twins. TCRdb itself ran the 5' RACE reads through MiXCR, one entry per CDR3 protein. The sample has about 900,000 distinct CDR3 sequences; 12% are singletons. The data also belong to a second study, concerning yellow fever vaccine responses in identical twins.

Material: PBMCs. Every receptor here comes from a young woman in good health. CDR3s include the opening cysteine and the closing phenylalanine or tryptophan. The D gene is left open where the match is weak. Some rows have no size entry. The others give once, few or many, or a class for an expanded clone.

d_call: .
v_call: TRBV5-1
j_call: TRBJ2-7
clone_size: few
cdr3_length: 17
cdr3_aa: CASSLGAGNYDSYEQYF
cdr3_nt: TGCGCCAGCAGCTTGGGTGCCGGCAACTACGATTCCTACGAGCAGTACTTC

d_call: .
v_call: TRBV29-1
j_call: TRBJ2-5
clone_size: .
cdr3_length: 13
cdr3_aa: CSVVEVGRETQYF
cdr3_nt: TGCAGCGTCGTCGAAGTGGGAAGGGAGACCCAGTACTTC

d_call: TRBD1
v_call: TRBV10-2
j_call: TRBJ2-1
clone_size: .
cdr3_length: 15
cdr3_aa: CASSKGQGANNEQFF
cdr3_nt: TGCGCCAGCAGTAAGGGACAGGGGGCGAACAATGAGCAGTTCTTC

d_call: .
v_call: TRBV29-1
j_call: TRBJ1-1
clone_size: .
cdr3_length: 10
cdr3_aa: CSVEHTEAFF
cdr3_nt: TGCAGCGTTGAACATACTGAAGCTTTCTTT

d_call: TRBD1
v_call: TRBV12-3/TRBV12-4
j_call: TRBJ1-6
clone_size: many
cdr3_length: 17
cdr3_aa: CASSPGQELSYNSPLHF
cdr3_nt: TGTGCCAGCAGCCCTGGACAGGAGCTCTCCTATAATTCACCCCTCCACTTT

d_call: .
v_call: TRBV7-9
j_call: TRBJ1-1
clone_size: .
cdr3_length: 15
cdr3_aa: CASSLVAGPRTEAFF
cdr3_nt: TGTGCCAGCAGCTTAGTCGCGGGCCCGCGCACTGAAGCTTTCTTT

d_call: .
v_call: TRBV10-3
j_call: TRBJ2-1
clone_size: many
cdr3_length: 14
cdr3_aa: CAISGSGVGNEQFF
cdr3_nt: TGTGCCATCAGTGGTTCCGGGGTAGGAAATGAGCAGTTCTTC

d_call: TRBD2
v_call: TRBV20-1
j_call: TRBJ2-3
clone_size: .
cdr3_length: 15
cdr3_aa: CSARDLAGVTDTQYF
cdr3_nt: TGCAGTGCTAGAGATCTAGCGGGAGTGACAGATACGCAGTATTTT

d_call: TRBD2
v_call: TRBV20-1
j_call: TRBJ2-3
clone_size: .
cdr3_length: 13
cdr3_aa: CSAITSGGGGQYF
cdr3_nt: TGCAGTGCAATTACTAGCGGGGGTGGGGGGCAGTATTTT

d_call: .
v_call: TRBV28
j_call: TRBJ2-7
clone_size: .
cdr3_length: 14
cdr3_aa: CASSLPDGRYEQYF
cdr3_nt: TGTGCCAGCAGTTTACCAGACGGACGGTACGAGCAGTACTTC

d_call: TRBD2
v_call: TRBV5-1
j_call: TRBJ2-2
clone_size: few
cdr3_length: 15
cdr3_aa: CASSTGLANTGELFF
cdr3_nt: TGCGCCAGCAGCACAGGACTAGCTAACACCGGGGAGCTGTTTTTT

d_call: .
v_call: TRBV28
j_call: TRBJ2-3
clone_size: many
cdr3_length: 14
cdr3_aa: CASSLRESTDTQYF
cdr3_nt: TGTGCCAGCAGTCTCAGGGAAAGCACAGATACGCAGTATTTT

d_call: TRBD2
v_call: TRBV28
j_call: TRBJ2-5
clone_size: .
cdr3_length: 16
cdr3_aa: CASSWGLAELQETQYF
cdr3_nt: TGTGCCAGCAGTTGGGGACTAGCGGAACTCCAAGAGACCCAGTACTTC

d_call: .
v_call: TRBV13
j_call: TRBJ1-1
clone_size: .
cdr3_length: 15
cdr3_aa: CASSPRQSMNTEAFF
cdr3_nt: TGTGCCAGCAGCCCCAGACAGAGCATGAACACTGAAGCTTTCTTT

d_call: .
v_call: TRBV20-1
j_call: TRBJ2-5
clone_size: .
cdr3_length: 14
cdr3_aa: CSENSQGGQETQYF
cdr3_nt: TGCAGTGAAAATTCACAGGGAGGGCAAGAGACCCAGTACTTC

d_call: .
v_call: TRBV12-3/TRBV12-4
j_call: TRBJ2-1
clone_size: few
cdr3_length: 18
cdr3_aa: CASSFFFESGTGDNEQFF
cdr3_nt: TGTGCCAGCAGTTTCTTTTTTGAATCCGGGACGGGCGACAATGAGCAGTTCTTC

d_call: TRBD1
v_call: TRBV19
j_call: TRBJ2-7
clone_size: .
cdr3_length: 11
cdr3_aa: CASTTGGQQYF
cdr3_nt: TGTGCCAGTACTACAGGGGGTCAGCAGTACTTC

d_call: .
v_call: TRBV12-3/TRBV12-4
j_call: TRBJ2-3
clone_size: few
cdr3_length: 17
cdr3_aa: CASSFGPGRISTDTQYF
cdr3_nt: TGTGCCAGCAGTTTTGGTCCAGGACGGATAAGCACAGATACGCAGTATTTT

d_call: TRBD1
v_call: TRBV28
j_call: TRBJ2-5
clone_size: few
cdr3_length: 20
cdr3_aa: CASSYTNPTNPGQIQETQYF
cdr3_nt: TGTGCCAGCAGTTATACCAACCCCACAAACCCGGGACAGATCCAAGAGACCCAGTACTTC

d_call: .
v_call: TRBV7-9
j_call: TRBJ2-7
clone_size: .
cdr3_length: 16
cdr3_aa: CASSLATFGRTYEQYF
cdr3_nt: TGTGCCAGCAGCTTAGCCACTTTCGGGAGAACCTACGAGCAGTACTTC

d_call: TRBD2
v_call: TRBV6-1
j_call: TRBJ2-7
clone_size: few
cdr3_length: 16
cdr3_aa: CASSPSTPGLAYEQYF
cdr3_nt: TGTGCCAGCAGCCCGTCCACTCCGGGACTAGCCTACGAGCAGTACTTC

d_call: .
v_call: TRBV10-3
j_call: TRBJ2-5
clone_size: few
cdr3_length: 16
cdr3_aa: CAISESRRNFQETQYF
cdr3_nt: TGTGCCATCAGTGAGTCCAGGCGAAACTTCCAAGAGACCCAGTACTTC

d_call: TRBD1
v_call: TRBV14
j_call: TRBJ1-2
clone_size: many
cdr3_length: 12
cdr3_aa: CASSPQGRGYTF
cdr3_nt: TGTGCCAGCAGCCCACAGGGGAGAGGCTACACCTTC

d_call: .
v_call: TRBV12-3/TRBV12-4
j_call: TRBJ2-3
clone_size: few
cdr3_length: 14
cdr3_aa: CASSFAGWADTQYF
cdr3_nt: TGTGCCAGCAGTTTCGCAGGATGGGCAGATACGCAGTATTTT